This TCR beta chain comes out of a study of blood T cell repertoires in COVID-19. Germline V gene sequence: CDR1 SGHNT, CDR2 YENEEA. V dropped 3 bases and J dropped 2 bases, with 10 bases sitting between them. The CDR3 loop spans 14 amino acids. Data came from immunoSEQ multiplex PCR; TCRdb stores just in-frame clones and leaves some out. Of some 240,000 clones listed, approximately 89% are singletons. This chain connects TRBV11-3 to TRBJ1-2; D ambiguous. The sequenced sample was peripheral blood. The receptor comes from a woman between 35 and 50 years old who had recovered from COVID-19. The CDR3 loop reads CASSFEGFNYGYTF. In nucleotides, the CDR3 is TGTGCCAGCAGCTTCGAGGGCTTCAACTATGGCTACACCTTC. The whole variable domain, filled in from reference TRBV11-3 and TRBJ1-2, reads EAGVVQSPRYKIIEKKQPVAFWCNPISGHNTLYWYLQNLGQGPELLIRYENEEAVDDSQLPKDRFSAERLKGVDSTLKIQPAELGDSAVYLCASSFEGFNYGYTFGSGTRLTVV.